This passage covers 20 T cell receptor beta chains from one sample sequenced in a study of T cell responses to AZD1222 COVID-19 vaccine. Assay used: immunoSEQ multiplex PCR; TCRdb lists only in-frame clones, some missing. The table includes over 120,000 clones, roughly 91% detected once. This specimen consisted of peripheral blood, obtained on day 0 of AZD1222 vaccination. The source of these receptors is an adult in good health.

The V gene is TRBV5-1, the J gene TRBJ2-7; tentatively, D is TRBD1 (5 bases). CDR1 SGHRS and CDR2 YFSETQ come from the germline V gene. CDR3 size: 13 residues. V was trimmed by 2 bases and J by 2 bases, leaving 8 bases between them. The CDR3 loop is CASSLDRAYEQYF. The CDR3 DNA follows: TGCGCCAGCAGCTTAGACAGAGCCTACGAGCAGTACTTC.

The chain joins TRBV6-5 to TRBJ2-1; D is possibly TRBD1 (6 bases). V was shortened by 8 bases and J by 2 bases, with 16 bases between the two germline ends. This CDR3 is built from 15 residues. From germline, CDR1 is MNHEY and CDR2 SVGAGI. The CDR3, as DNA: TGTGCCAGCGGGCCCGGGACATTTACCTACAATGAGCAGTTCTTC. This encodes CASGPGTFTYNEQFF.

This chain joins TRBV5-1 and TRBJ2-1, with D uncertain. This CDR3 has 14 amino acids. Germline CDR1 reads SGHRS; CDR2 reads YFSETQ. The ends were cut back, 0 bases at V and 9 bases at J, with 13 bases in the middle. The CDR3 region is CASSLGVGAGEQFF. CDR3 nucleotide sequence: TGCGCCAGCAGCTTGGGAGTAGGCGCCGGTGAGCAGTTCTTC.

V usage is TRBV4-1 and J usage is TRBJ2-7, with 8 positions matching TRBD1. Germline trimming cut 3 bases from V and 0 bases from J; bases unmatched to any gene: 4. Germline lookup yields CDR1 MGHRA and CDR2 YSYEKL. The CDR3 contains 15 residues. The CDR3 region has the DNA TGCGCCAGCAGCCATATGGGACAGGTCTCCTACGAGCAGTACTTC. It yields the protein CASSHMGQVSYEQYF.

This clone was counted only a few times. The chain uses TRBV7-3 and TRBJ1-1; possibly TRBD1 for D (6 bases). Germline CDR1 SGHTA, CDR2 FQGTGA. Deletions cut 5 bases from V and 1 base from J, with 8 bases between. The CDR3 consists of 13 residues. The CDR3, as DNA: TGTGCCAGCAGCATGGACAGGAACACTGAAGCTTTCTTT. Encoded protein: CASSMDRNTEAFF. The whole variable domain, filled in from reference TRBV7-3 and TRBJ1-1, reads GAGVSQTPSNKVTEKGKYVELRCDPISGHTALYWYRQSLGQGPEFLIYFQGTGAADDSGLPNDRFFAVRPEGSVSTLKIQRTERGDSAVYLCASSMDRNTEAFFGQGTRLTVV.

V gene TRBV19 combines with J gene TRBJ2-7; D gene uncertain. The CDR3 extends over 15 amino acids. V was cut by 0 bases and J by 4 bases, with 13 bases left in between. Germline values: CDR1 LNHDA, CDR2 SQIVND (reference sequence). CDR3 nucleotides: TGTGCCAGTAGTATAGAGGCAGGAAGCCTTTACGAGCAGTACTTC. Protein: CASSIEAGSLYEQYF.

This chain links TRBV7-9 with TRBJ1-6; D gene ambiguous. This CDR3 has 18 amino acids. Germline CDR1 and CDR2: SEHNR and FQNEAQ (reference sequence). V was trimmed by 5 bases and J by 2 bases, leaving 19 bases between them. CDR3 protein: CASSTAVGGRTYNSPLHF. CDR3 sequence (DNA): TGTGCCAGCAGCACTGCCGTCGGTGGCCGGACCTATAATTCACCCCTCCACTTT.

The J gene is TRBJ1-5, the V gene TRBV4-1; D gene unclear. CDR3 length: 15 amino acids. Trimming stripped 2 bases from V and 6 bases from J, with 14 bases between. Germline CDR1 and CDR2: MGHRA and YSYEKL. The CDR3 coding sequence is TGCGCCAGCAGCCAACACAGCGGGAGCGGTCAGCCCCAGCATTTT. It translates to CASSQHSGSGQPQHF.

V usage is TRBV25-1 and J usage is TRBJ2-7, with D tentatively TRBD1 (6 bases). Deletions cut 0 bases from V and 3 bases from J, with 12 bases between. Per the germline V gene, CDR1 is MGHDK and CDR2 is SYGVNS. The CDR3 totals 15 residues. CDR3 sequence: CASSEYGRGIYEQYF. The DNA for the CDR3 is TGTGCCAGCAGTGAATATGGCAGGGGTATCTACGAGCAGTACTTC.

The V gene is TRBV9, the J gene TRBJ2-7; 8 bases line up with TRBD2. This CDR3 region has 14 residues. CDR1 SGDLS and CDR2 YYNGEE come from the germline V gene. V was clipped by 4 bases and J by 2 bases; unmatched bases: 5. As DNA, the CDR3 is TGTGCCAGCAGCTTCGGGGGGGAAACCTACGAGCAGTACTTC. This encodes CASSFGGETYEQYF. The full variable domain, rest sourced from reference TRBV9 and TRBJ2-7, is DSGVTQTPKHLITATGQRVTLRCSPRSGDLSVYWYQQSLDQGLQFLIQYYNGEERAKGNILERFSAQQFPDLHSELNLSSLELGDSALYFCASSFGGETYEQYFGPGTRLTVT.

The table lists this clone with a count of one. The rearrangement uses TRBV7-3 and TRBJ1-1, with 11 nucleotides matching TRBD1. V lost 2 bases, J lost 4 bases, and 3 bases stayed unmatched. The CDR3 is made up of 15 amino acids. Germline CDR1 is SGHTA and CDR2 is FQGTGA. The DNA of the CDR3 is TGTGCCAGCAGCTTATACGGGACAGGGGGCACTGAAGCTTTCTTT. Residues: CASSLYGTGGTEAFF.

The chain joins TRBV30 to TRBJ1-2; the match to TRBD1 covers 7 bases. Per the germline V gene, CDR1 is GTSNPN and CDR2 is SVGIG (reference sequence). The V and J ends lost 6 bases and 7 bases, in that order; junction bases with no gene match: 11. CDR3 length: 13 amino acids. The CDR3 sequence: CACRARQGGGYTF. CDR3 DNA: TGTGCCTGCCGGGCCAGACAGGGCGGTGGCTACACCTTC.

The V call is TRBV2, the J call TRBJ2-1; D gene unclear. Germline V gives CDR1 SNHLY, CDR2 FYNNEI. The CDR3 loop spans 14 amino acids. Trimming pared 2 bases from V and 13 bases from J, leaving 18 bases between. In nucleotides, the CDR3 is TGTGCCAGCAGTGAATTTTTGGGTACAGACCACCAGTTCTTC. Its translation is CASSEFLGTDHQFF.

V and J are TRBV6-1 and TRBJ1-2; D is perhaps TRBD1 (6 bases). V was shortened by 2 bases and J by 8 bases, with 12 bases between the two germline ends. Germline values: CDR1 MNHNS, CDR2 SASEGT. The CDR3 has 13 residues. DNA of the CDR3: TGTGCCAGCAGTGAACAGACAGGTAACGGCTACACCTTC. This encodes CASSEQTGNGYTF.

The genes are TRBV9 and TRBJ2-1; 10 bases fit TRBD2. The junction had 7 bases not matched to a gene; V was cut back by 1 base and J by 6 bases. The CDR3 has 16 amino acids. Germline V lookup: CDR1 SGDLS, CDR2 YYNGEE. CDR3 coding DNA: TGTGCCAGCAGCGTATTGCCAGCGGGGGGGTTCAATGAGCAGTTCTTC. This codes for CASSVLPAGGFNEQFF.

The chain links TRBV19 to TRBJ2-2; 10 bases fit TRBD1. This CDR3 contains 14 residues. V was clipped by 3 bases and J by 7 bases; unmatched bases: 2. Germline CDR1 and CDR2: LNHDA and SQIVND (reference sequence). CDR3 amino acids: CASSIWDRGGELFF. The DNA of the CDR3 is TGTGCCAGTAGTATCTGGGACAGGGGCGGGGAGCTGTTTTTT.

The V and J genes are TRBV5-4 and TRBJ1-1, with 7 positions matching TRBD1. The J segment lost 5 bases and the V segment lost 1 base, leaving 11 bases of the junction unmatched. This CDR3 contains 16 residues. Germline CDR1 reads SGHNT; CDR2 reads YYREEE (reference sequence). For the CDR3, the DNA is TGTGCCAGCAGCTTGTTCCAGGGGGGTTCTGGGACTGAAGCTTTCTTT. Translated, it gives CASSLFQGGSGTEAFF.

The DNA for the CDR3 is TGTGCCACCAGCAGGGACCGCTCAGGGGCCTACGAGCAGTACTTC. Encoded protein: CATSRDRSGAYEQYF. The J gene is TRBJ2-7, the V gene TRBV15; tentative D call: TRBD1 (6 bases). Germline assignment: CDR1 LNHNV and CDR2 YYDKDF (reference sequence). Trimming pared 3 bases from V and 2 bases from J, leaving 14 bases between. The length of the CDR3 is 15 residues.

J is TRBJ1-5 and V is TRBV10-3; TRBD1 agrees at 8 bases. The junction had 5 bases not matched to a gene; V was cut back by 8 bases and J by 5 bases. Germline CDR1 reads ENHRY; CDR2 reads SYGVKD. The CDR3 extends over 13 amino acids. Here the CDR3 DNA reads TGTGCCATCGGCGACAGGGGTGATCAGCCCCAGCATTTT. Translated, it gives CAIGDRGDQPQHF.

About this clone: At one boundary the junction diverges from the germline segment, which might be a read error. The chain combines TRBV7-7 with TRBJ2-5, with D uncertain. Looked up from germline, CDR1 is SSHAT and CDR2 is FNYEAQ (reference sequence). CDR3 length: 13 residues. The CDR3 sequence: CASSPRLQETQYF. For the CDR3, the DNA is TGTGCTAGCAGCCCTAGGCTACAAGAGACCCAGTACTTC.